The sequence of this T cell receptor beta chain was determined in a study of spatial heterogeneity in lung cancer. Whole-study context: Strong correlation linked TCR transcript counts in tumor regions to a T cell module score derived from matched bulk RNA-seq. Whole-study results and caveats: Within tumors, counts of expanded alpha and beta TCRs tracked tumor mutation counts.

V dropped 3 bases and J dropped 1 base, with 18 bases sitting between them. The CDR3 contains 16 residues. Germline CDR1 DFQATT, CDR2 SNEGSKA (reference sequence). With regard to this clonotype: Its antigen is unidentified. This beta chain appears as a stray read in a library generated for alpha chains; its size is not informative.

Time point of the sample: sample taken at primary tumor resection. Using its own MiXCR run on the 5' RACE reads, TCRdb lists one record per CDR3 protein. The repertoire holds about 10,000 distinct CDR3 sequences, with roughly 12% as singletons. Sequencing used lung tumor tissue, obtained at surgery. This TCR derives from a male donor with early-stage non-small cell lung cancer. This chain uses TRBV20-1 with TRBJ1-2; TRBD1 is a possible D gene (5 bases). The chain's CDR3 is CSASDSGRPLNYGYTF. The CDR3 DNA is TGCAGTGCTAGTGACTCAGGGAGACCCCTTAACTATGGCTACACCTTC.